Below are 14 T cell receptor beta chains sequenced from a single sample in a study of blood T cell repertoires in COVID-19. Clones were read by immunoSEQ multiplex PCR, and TCRdb kept only the in-frame ones, dropping some. The repertoire includes around 50,000 clones, approximately 87% of them detected once, and approximately 5% sits in the top ten. Sequencing was carried out using peripheral blood. Source of these receptors: a human donor in a cohort sampled during active COVID-19.

The rearrangement links TRBV6-4 to TRBJ2-1, with 8 bases lining up with TRBD1. Germline-derived CDR1 and CDR2 are MRHNA and SNTAGT. CDR3 size: 15 residues. With V trimmed by 5 bases and J by 6 bases, 9 bases remained unmatched. The CDR3 protein is CASSPKQGVVNEQFF. Written as DNA, the CDR3 is TGTGCCAGCAGTCCAAAACAGGGGGTAGTCAATGAGCAGTTCTTC.

As DNA, the CDR3 is TGTGCCAGCACCCCTGAGTTGATTCCGTCCTACGAGCAGTACTTC. Amino acids: CASTPELIPSYEQYF. The V and J genes are TRBV7-2 and TRBJ2-7; no firm D call. This CDR3 region has 15 residues. Germline CDR1 reads SGHTA; CDR2 reads FQGNSA. V lost 7 bases and J lost 1, with 17 bases in between. Based on the CDR3 plus reference TRBV7-2 and TRBJ2-7, the full variable domain is GAGVSQSPSNKVTEKGKDVELRCDPISGHTALYWYRQSLGQGLEFLIYFQGNSAPDKSGLPSDRFSAERTGGSVSTLTIQRTQQEDSAVYLCASTPELIPSYEQYFGPGTRLTVT.

The chain has TRBV7-2 and TRBJ2-7; D is perhaps TRBD1 (5 bases). The CDR3 is 14 residues long. Germline assignment: CDR1 SGHTA and CDR2 FQGNSA. The germline V and J ends were trimmed by 1 base and 6 bases, with 13 bases remaining between them. CDR3 amino acids: CASSLEGATGEQYF. The CDR3 region has the DNA TGTGCCAGCAGCTTAGAAGGGGCGACTGGCGAGCAGTACTTC. The full variable domain, with the rest looked up from reference TRBV7-2 and TRBJ2-7, is GAGVSQSPSNKVTEKGKDVELRCDPISGHTALYWYRQSLGQGLEFLIYFQGNSAPDKSGLPSDRFSAERTGGSVSTLTIQRTQQEDSAVYLCASSLEGATGEQYFGPGTRLTVT.

The V and J genes are TRBV20-1 and TRBJ2-5, with TRBD1 identical over 10 bases. CDR3 length: 15 amino acids. Germline V gene data show CDR1 as DFQATT and CDR2 as SNEGSKA (reference sequence). J lost 5 bases, V lost 7 bases, and 13 bases had no gene match. The CDR3 spells CSESESTGGGETQYF. CDR3 coding DNA: TGCAGTGAGAGTGAGTCGACAGGGGGCGGTGAGACCCAGTACTTC.

In its sample, this clone was seen a few times. This CDR3 is CASSGQGLGIYEQYF. For the CDR3, the DNA is TGTGCCAGCAGCGGACAGGGTTTAGGGATTTACGAGCAGTACTTC. V and J are TRBV28 and TRBJ2-7, with 8 nucleotides matching TRBD1. CDR1 and CDR2 (germline): MDHEN, SYDVKM. With V trimmed by 6 bases and J by 4 bases, 11 bases remained unmatched. The CDR3 spans 15 residues. The full variable domain, in which reference TRBV28 and TRBJ2-7 provide the parts outside the CDR3, is DVKVTQSSRYLVKRTGEKVFLECVQDMDHENMFWYRQDPGLGLRLIYFSYDVKMKEKGDIPEGYSVSREKKERFSLILESASTNQTSMYLCASSGQGLGIYEQYFGPGTRLTVT.

Only one count was recorded for this clone. The chain links TRBV9 to TRBJ1-2; D ambiguous. The CDR3 has 14 amino acids. In germline, CDR1 is SGDLS, CDR2 YYNGEE. V shed 4 bases and J shed 7 bases, with 17 bases lying between them. The CDR3 DNA reads as TGTGCCAGCAGCCCTGGACTGAACTCGGGTGGCTACACCTTC. Its protein product is CASSPGLNSGGYTF.

The V and J genes are TRBV27 and TRBJ2-5; 10 positions agree with TRBD2. The length of the CDR3 is 21 residues. Germline V lookup: CDR1 MNHEY, CDR2 SMNVEV (reference sequence). Germline trimming cut 6 bases from V and 1 base from J; bases unmatched to any gene: 23. DNA of the CDR3: TGTGCCAGCAGCAGTTTTTTTATGGGGACTAGCGAGGGGTCTGGCCAAGAGACCCAGTACTTC. Its protein is CASSSFFMGTSEGSGQETQYF.

This rearrangement joins TRBV4-3 to TRBJ1-4, with TRBD1 matching over 9 bases. This CDR3 region has 16 residues. Unmatched junction bases numbered 6, after V lost 0 bases and J lost 7 bases. Germline lookup yields CDR1 LGHNA and CDR2 YSLEER. This chain's CDR3 is CASSQEPGQGREKLFF. The CDR3, as DNA: TGCGCCAGCAGCCAAGAGCCGGGACAGGGTCGTGAAAAACTGTTTTTT.

The chain is built from TRBV4-2 and TRBJ2-5; 9 bases are a match to TRBD1. The CDR3 runs 16 residues. Per germline, CDR1 LGHNA and CDR2 YNFKEQ. With 2 bases clipped from V and 5 bases from J, the junction kept 9 bases outside the gene matches. CDR3 nucleotides: TGTGCCAGCAGCCAAAAGGGGGTGGGACAGGGTGAGACCCAGTACTTC. Protein sequence: CASSQKGVGQGETQYF.

This chain connects TRBV13 to TRBJ2-1; 7 nucleotides line up with TRBD1. The germline gives CDR1 PRHDT, CDR2 FYEKMQ (reference sequence). This CDR3 contains 12 residues. V shed 5 bases and J 8 bases; nucleotides not matched to a gene: 3. The CDR3 reads CASSPDRDEQFF. The CDR3, as DNA: TGTGCCAGCAGCCCTGACAGGGATGAGCAGTTCTTC.

This clone was seen once. The chain couples TRBV20-1 to TRBJ1-2; 8 positions agree with TRBD1. CDR1 and CDR2 (germline): DFQATT, SNEGSKA (reference sequence). V dropped 3 bases and J dropped 6; count of bases not matched to a gene: 3. The CDR3 is 12 residues long. The CDR3 bases are TGCAGTGCTAGTCAGGGGGCGGATGGCTACACCTTC. It yields the protein CSASQGADGYTF.

The J gene is TRBJ2-3, the V gene TRBV7-2; D gene ambiguous. The CDR3 length is 14 residues. Germline-derived CDR1 and CDR2 are SGHTA and FQGNSA. The V end was cut by 4 bases, the J end by 2 bases, with 10 bases between. CDR3 DNA: TGTGCCAGCAGCTCGTCTACTTACACAGATACGCAGTATTTT. Its protein is CASSSSTYTDTQYF.

The chain carries TRBV30 and TRBJ2-5, with TRBD2 matching 8 bases. Looked up from germline, CDR1 is GTSNPN and CDR2 is SVGIG (reference sequence). This CDR3 region has 14 residues. The ends lost 4 bases at V and 2 bases at J; junction bases unmatched: 6. CDR3 nucleotides: TGTGCCTGGAATCTCGGGACTAGACAAGAGACCCAGTACTTC. Protein product: CAWNLGTRQETQYF.

The chain is built from TRBV7-2 and TRBJ1-1; 8 bases align to TRBD1. Per the germline V gene, CDR1 is SGHTA and CDR2 is FQGNSA. V shed 5 bases and J 5 bases; nucleotides not matched to a gene: 4. CDR3 length: 13 residues. The CDR3 here is CASSPRQGTEAFF. DNA of the CDR3: TGTGCCAGCAGCCCCAGACAGGGGACTGAAGCTTTCTTT.